This T cell receptor (beta chain) was captured by sequencing in a study of human T cells and chemical hapten exposure. Time point denoted: pre-sensitization, week 0. As to treatment: therapeutic diphenylcyclopropenone sensitization with weekly scalp DPC. Ahead of each patch test application, blood was drawn. V lost 0 bases, J lost 4 bases, and 9 bases stayed unmatched. There are 18 residues in the CDR3. In germline, CDR1 is LGHDT, CDR2 YNNKEL (reference sequence). TCRdb re-analysed the RACE reads in MiXCR, keeping a single row per CDR3 protein. The data show about 380,000 distinct CDR3 sequences, approximately 5% seen once. This clonotype was seen many times. The antigen is not known. Study outcomes and limitations: PT1 expanded TCR numbers tracked positively with patch test score. Expanded TCRs produced significantly more large CDR3 similarity clusters than controls did. Among TCRs, those above 1 in 1000 frequency were unaffected by DPC sensitization.

The source material was whole blood, sampled in connection with sensitization to the hapten diphenylcyclopropenone (DPC). This receptor was obtained from a woman aged 45-60 years with alopecia areata. Some clones in this sample may be carry-over from other donors' samples. This sequence joins TRBV3-1 and TRBJ2-1; 10 bases align to TRBD2. For the CDR3, the DNA is TGTGCCAGCAGCCAAGACTGGGCTAGCGGGGGACCTTACAATGAGCAGTTCTTC. Amino acid sequence: CASSQDWASGGPYNEQFF.